One sample yielded the 9 T cell receptor beta chains listed below, sequenced in a study of glioma-infiltrating T cells. The iRepertoire nested amplicon-rescue multiplex PCR amplified TCR alpha and beta CDR3s from RNA. TCRdb passed the multiplex PCR reads through MiXCR, listing each CDR3 protein once. Here the sample spans roughly 350,000 distinct CDR3 sequences, around 38% being singletons. The sample consisted of glioma tissue, nonneoplastic brain tissue, or PBMCs (not recorded which). Every receptor here comes from a human donor with low-grade glioma or glioblastoma, undergoing nonglioma brain surgery, or in good health (not recorded which).

The CDR3 coding sequence is TGTGCCAGCAGTCCATACCCTAGCGGGAGCAAGGATAAGCAGTTCTTC. This encodes CASSPYPSGSKDKQFF. The rearrangement links TRBV28 to TRBJ2-1; 10 positions agree with TRBD2. CDR1 is MDHEN, CDR2 SYDVKM, per germline. Germline trimming cut 5 bases from V and 11 bases from J; bases unmatched to any gene: 15. CDR3 length: 16 amino acids.

V and J are TRBV2 and TRBJ2-7; D gene uncertain. Trimming stripped 4 bases from V and 3 bases from J, with 13 bases between. The CDR3 loop spans 14 amino acids. In germline, CDR1 is SNHLY, CDR2 FYNNEI. The CDR3 loop reads CASSGSASDYEQYF. CDR3 DNA: TGTGCCAGCAGTGGAAGCGCCTCGGACTACGAGCAGTACTTC.

Worth noting for this clonotype: The junction shows a germline mismatch at one end, possibly a read error. The chain is built from TRBV12-3 or TRBV12-4 and TRBJ2-1; D gene ambiguous. The length of the CDR3 is 13 residues. The CDR3 coding sequence is TGTGCCTGCAGTTTTATAATTTCCAATGAGCAGTTCTTC. Amino acid sequence: CACSFIISNEQFF.

The genes are TRBV4-1 and TRBJ2-7; either TRBD1 or TRBD2 may supply D (5 bases each). Germline V gene lookup returns CDR1 MGHRA and CDR2 YSYEKL. V lost 4 bases, J lost 2 bases, and 24 bases lay in between. There are 18 residues in the CDR3. CDR3 protein: CASSLFPQSGAVAYEQYF. The CDR3 DNA follows: TGCGCCAGCAGCCTCTTCCCCCAGTCCGGGGCAGTCGCCTACGAGCAGTACTTC.

As concerns this clonotype: The junction departs from the called germline gene at one end, perhaps through a read error. The chain links TRBV14 to TRBJ2-3; D is possibly TRBD1 (6 bases). CDR3 length equals 16 residues. Germline CDR1 SGHDN, CDR2 FVKESK. CDR3 coding DNA: TGTGCCAGCAACCAAGCCCCGGGACATATCACAGATACGCAGTATTTT. Residues: CASNQAPGHITDTQYF. The whole variable domain, filled in from reference TRBV14 and TRBJ2-3, reads EAGVTQFPSHSVIEKGQTVTLRCDPISGHDNLYWYRRVMGKEIKFLLHFVKESKQDESGMPNNRFLAERTGGTYSTLKVQPAELEDSGVYFCASNQAPGHITDTQYFGPGTRLTVL.

The CDR3 DNA sequence: TGTGCCAGCATCACTAGGACAGAGAACACTGAAGCTTTCTTT. This codes for CASITRTENTEAFF. V and J are TRBV7-2 and TRBJ1-1, with a tentative D call TRBD1 (6 bases). CDR1 and CDR2 from the germline V gene are SGHTA and FQGNSA. V was trimmed by 7 bases and J by 1 base, leaving 13 bases between them. CDR3 size: 14 residues.

This rearrangement joins TRBV7-9 to TRBJ2-5; D is undetermined. CDR1 is SEHNR, CDR2 FQNEAQ, per germline (reference sequence). The CDR3 sequence is 13 residues long. The V gene lost 1 base and the J gene lost 5 bases, with 8 bases spanning the gap. The CDR3 sequence is CASSLVGRETQYF. The CDR3 DNA reads as TGTGCCAGCAGCTTAGTTGGCCGGGAGACCCAGTACTTC.

This clonotype was counted many times. This rearrangement joins TRBV7-2 to TRBJ1-4; possible D gene TRBD1, 5 bases. The CDR3 has 16 amino acids. Trimming pared 2 bases from V and 3 bases from J, leaving 13 bases between. From germline, CDR1 is SGHTA and CDR2 FQGNSA. The CDR3 loop reads CASSLHRQPSNEKLFF. The DNA for the CDR3 is TGTGCCAGCAGCTTACATCGACAGCCATCTAATGAAAAACTGTTTTTT.

This clonotype turned up a few times. The gene calls are TRBV24-1 and TRBJ2-3; D is perhaps TRBD2 (6 bases). V lost 5 bases to trimming and J lost 3 bases, with 11 bases between them. Germline CDR1 reads KGHDR; CDR2 reads SFDVKD. The CDR3 runs to 14 residues. CDR3 loop: CATSGDSFTDTQYF. The CDR3 DNA sequence: TGTGCCACCAGTGGGGACTCGTTTACAGATACGCAGTATTTT.